The 27 T cell receptor beta chains given below trace back to one sample, sequenced in a study of T cells in narcolepsy. Here immunoSEQ multiplex PCR was the method, and the copy in TCRdb shows in-frame clones only, minus some. In the table there are about 40,000 clones, more than 70% of which are singletons. Sequenced: CD45RA- memory CD4+ T cells from PBMCs. These receptors were collected from a human donor with narcolepsy.

The chain is built from TRBV5-5 and TRBJ1-4; no clear D. The germline gives CDR1 SGHKS, CDR2 YYEKEE (reference sequence). This CDR3 is 13 amino acids long. The V end was cut by 2 bases, the J end by 6 bases, with 8 bases between. CDR3 in amino acids: CASSFLEYEKLFF. CDR3 DNA sequence: TGTGCCAGCAGCTTTCTAGAGTATGAAAAACTGTTTTTT.

V and J are TRBV30 and TRBJ1-3, with D tentatively TRBD1 (6 bases). The V and J ends lost 2 bases and 4 bases respectively, with 18 bases between them. Germline V CDR1 and CDR2: GTSNPN, SVGIG (reference sequence). The CDR3 is 16 residues long. The CDR3 here is CAWSNDRGPGGNTIYF. In DNA form, the CDR3 reads TGTGCCTGGAGTAACGACCGGGGGCCGGGAGGAAACACCATATATTTT.

V usage is TRBV29-1 and J usage is TRBJ2-1; TRBD2 is a possible D gene (5 bases). Germline lookup yields CDR1 SQVTM and CDR2 ANQGSEA. This CDR3 is 13 amino acids long. Between the trimmed V and J ends, which lost 4 bases and 6 bases, there was a span of 13 bases. The CDR3 spells CSVALGVSNEQFF. For the CDR3, the DNA is TGCAGCGTTGCCCTCGGGGTTTCCAATGAGCAGTTCTTC.

The chain employs TRBV19 and TRBJ1-2; D is uncertain. This CDR3 is built from 13 residues. V lost 0 bases and J lost 6, with 8 bases in between. Germline V gives CDR1 LNHDA, CDR2 SQIVND (reference sequence). The CDR3, as DNA: TGTGCCAGTAGTATAGAGGGCCATGATGGCTACACCTTC. As protein: CASSIEGHDGYTF.

The CDR3 sequence is CASSTWTGGNQPQHF. The CDR3 DNA follows: TGTGCCAGCAGCACTTGGACAGGGGGCAACCAGCCCCAGCATTTT. This chain joins TRBV21-1 and TRBJ1-5; the table's D call, TRBD1, was not checked against the DNA. TRBV21-1 is deemed a pseudogene. The CDR3 has 15 amino acids.

V and J are TRBV11-3 and TRBJ2-5; 12 positions agree with TRBD2. V lost 5 bases, J lost 1 base, and 14 bases stayed unmatched. Per the germline V gene, CDR1 is SGHNT and CDR2 is YENEEA. The CDR3 contains 19 residues. DNA of the CDR3: TGTGCCAGCAGCGCACGGGGACTAGCGGGTATACTTCCCCAAGAGACCCAGTACTTC. Translated, it gives CASSARGLAGILPQETQYF.

The V gene is TRBV27, the J gene TRBJ2-7, with 9 bases that match TRBD1. Germline loops: CDR1 MNHEY, CDR2 SMNVEV (reference sequence). V shed 2 bases and J 1 base; nucleotides not matched to a gene: 3. This CDR3 comprises 15 residues. DNA of the CDR3: TGTGCCAGCAGTTTACATGGGACAGGGTCCTACGAGCAGTACTTC. This encodes CASSLHGTGSYEQYF.

This clone occurred a few times. J is TRBJ2-1 and V is TRBV11-2; 9 bases match TRBD2. Germline CDR1 SGHAT, CDR2 FQNNGV. V lost 3 bases, J lost 5 bases, and 8 bases stayed unmatched. The CDR3 runs to 16 residues. For the CDR3, the DNA is TGTGCCAGCAGCTTCGGACTAGCGCCGGGAGACAATGAGCAGTTCTTC. Residues: CASSFGLAPGDNEQFF.

The rearrangement uses TRBV29-1 and TRBJ2-3; unclear D gene. This CDR3 is built from 13 residues. The V gene's germline CDR1 is SQVTM and CDR2 ANQGSEA. The germline V and J ends were trimmed by 4 bases and 0 bases, with 8 bases remaining between them. The chain's CDR3 is CSVATVSTDTQYF. DNA for the CDR3: TGCAGCGTTGCCACGGTTAGCACAGATACGCAGTATTTT.

This clone has a single count. The chain links TRBV6-5 to TRBJ2-5; tentative D call: TRBD1 (5 bases). CDR1 MNHEY and CDR2 SVGAGI come from the germline V gene. This CDR3 contains 11 residues. Trimming cost V 8 bases and J 11 bases, with 15 bases left between them. CDR3 bases: TGTGCCAGCTCAGTGCAGGGTGAGCAGTACTTC. Translating it yields CASSVQGEQYF.

The chain couples TRBV5-4 to TRBJ2-3, with 7 positions matching TRBD2. In germline, CDR1 is SGHNT, CDR2 YYREEE (reference sequence). The J segment lost 1 base and the V segment lost 5 bases, leaving 13 bases of the junction unmatched. This CDR3 contains 17 residues. In nucleotides, the CDR3 is TGTGCCAGCAGTTCGCCGGGTGCGGGGGTTGGCACAGATACGCAGTATTTT. It translates to CASSSPGAGVGTDTQYF.

This chain links TRBV11-3 with TRBJ2-2; D gene uncertain. Trimming took off 1 base at V and 0 bases at J, with 12 bases between the two ends. Per germline, CDR1 SGHNT and CDR2 YENEEA. This CDR3 spans 17 amino acids. CDR3 protein: CASSLGGIASNTGELFF. The CDR3 DNA reads TGTGCCAGCAGCTTAGGTGGGATCGCCTCGAACACCGGGGAGCTGTTTTTT.

This clone was counted a few times. This chain connects TRBV19 to TRBJ1-3; 8 nucleotides align to TRBD1. The J segment lost 4 bases and the V segment lost 4 bases, leaving 3 bases of the junction unmatched. The CDR3 is 14 amino acids. CDR1 and CDR2 from the germline V gene are LNHDA and SQIVND (reference sequence). The CDR3 protein is CASSTTGAGNTIYF. The CDR3 coding sequence is TGTGCCAGTAGTACGACAGGGGCGGGAAACACCATATATTTT.

In its sample, this clone was seen once. The V and J genes are TRBV11-2 and TRBJ1-2; D unclear. The V end was cut by 1 base, the J end by 8 bases, with 17 bases between. CDR1 SGHAT and CDR2 FQNNGV come from the germline V gene. The CDR3 is 15 residues long. The CDR3 spells CASSLASVQAQGYTF. CDR3 nucleotides: TGTGCCAGCAGCTTAGCTTCTGTGCAGGCCCAAGGCTACACCTTC.

The chain links TRBV4-3 to TRBJ2-5, with a weak D call TRBD1 (5 bases). Germline lookup yields CDR1 LGHNA and CDR2 YSLEER. CDR3 size: 14 residues. V dropped 1 base and J dropped 3 bases, with 9 bases sitting between them. CDR3 loop: CASSQGGREETQYF. The DNA of the CDR3 is TGCGCCAGCAGCCAAGGGGGCAGAGAAGAGACCCAGTACTTC.

This clone was recorded once. The chain recombines TRBV19 with TRBJ2-3, with D perhaps matching TRBD2 (6 bases). The CDR3 is 16 residues long. V was trimmed by 6 bases and J by 2 bases, leaving 18 bases between them. CDR1 and CDR2 (germline): LNHDA, SQIVND (reference sequence). The chain's CDR3 is CASSQIRLVHTDTQYF. CDR3 sequence (DNA): TGTGCCAGTAGCCAAATCCGACTAGTGCACACAGATACGCAGTATTTT.

The gene calls are TRBV5-1 and TRBJ2-3, with 9 bases aligning to TRBD1. The germline V gene encodes CDR1 SGHRS and CDR2 YFSETQ. This CDR3 has 17 amino acids. With V trimmed by 0 bases and J by 3 bases, 8 bases remained unmatched. Here the CDR3 DNA reads TGCGCCAGCAGCTTGGATCGGGACAGGGTCAGGACAGATACGCAGTATTTT. Its translation: CASSLDRDRVRTDTQYF.

This sequence joins TRBV9 and TRBJ2-1; either TRBD1 or TRBD2 may fit D (6 bases each). Per germline, CDR1 SGDLS and CDR2 YYNGEE. V was clipped by 3 bases and J by 9 bases, with 16 bases between them. The length of the CDR3 is 14 residues. CDR3 nucleotides: TGTGCCAGCAGCGGAGTCGGAGGGGGACCTGAGCAGTTCTTC. The encoded protein is CASSGVGGGPEQFF.

The rearrangement joins TRBV7-9 to TRBJ1-1, with 8 nucleotides matching TRBD1. CDR3 length equals 17 residues. Trimming took 5 bases from V and 1 from J; bases not matched to a gene: 12. The germline V gene has CDR1 SEHNR and CDR2 FQNEAQ (reference sequence). This CDR3 is CASSPPEEDRANTEAFF. As DNA, the CDR3 is TGTGCCAGCAGCCCCCCCGAAGAGGACAGGGCGAACACTGAAGCTTTCTTT.

V gene TRBV7-6 combines with J gene TRBJ2-5, with D tentatively TRBD2 (5 bases). This CDR3 spans 16 amino acids. Trimming left V 2 bases short and J 3 bases short, with 16 bases between. CDR1 and CDR2 (germline): SGHVS, FNYEAQ. The CDR3 DNA reads as TGTGCCAGCAGCTTATCTGGTGGGGTGGGAGAAGAGACCCAGTACTTC. It codes for CASSLSGGVGEETQYF.

CDR3 residues: CASSFGQGPNYGYTF. CDR3 nucleotides: TGTGCCAGCAGTTTTGGACAGGGGCCTAACTATGGCTACACCTTC. The rearrangement uses TRBV27 and TRBJ1-2; TRBD1 matches at 9 bases. The CDR3 length is 15 residues. The V gene end was trimmed by 3 bases and the J gene end by 0 bases; junction bases not matched to a gene: 2. The V gene's germline CDR1 is MNHEY and CDR2 SMNVEV (reference sequence).

For this clone: The same CDR3 also results from other DNA sequences found in this sample. V is TRBV18 and J is TRBJ1-1; possibly TRBD1 for D (5 bases). Germline loops: CDR1 KGHSH, CDR2 LQKENI. V gave up 3 bases and J gave up 1 base, with 15 bases separating them. The CDR3 sequence is 16 residues long. CDR3 sequence: CASSPSEGTGNTEAFF. The CDR3 DNA reads TGTGCCAGCTCACCCTCCGAAGGGACGGGGAACACTGAAGCTTTCTTT.

The V and J genes are TRBV6-6 and TRBJ2-2; tentative D call: TRBD2 (7 bases). This CDR3 region has 15 residues. V was trimmed by 4 bases and J by 6 bases, leaving 15 bases between them. CDR1 is MNHNY, CDR2 SVGAGI, per germline (reference sequence). This CDR3 is CASSSLMGGPGELFF. DNA of the CDR3: TGTGCCAGCAGTTCCCTGATGGGGGGGCCCGGGGAGCTGTTTTTT.

The V gene is TRBV2, the J gene TRBJ1-2; D unclear. V gave up 6 bases and J gave up 4 bases, with 12 bases separating them. Per germline, CDR1 SNHLY and CDR2 FYNNEI. The CDR3 sequence is 13 residues long. CDR3 in DNA: TGTGCCAGCAGGGAGAGGGCCTCCTATGGCTACACCTTC. As protein: CASRERASYGYTF.

This clone was seen once. The gene calls are TRBV25-1 and TRBJ2-5; 9 nucleotides line up with TRBD1. The length of the CDR3 is 14 residues. CDR1 is MGHDK and CDR2 is SYGVNS in the germline V gene. Unmatched junction bases numbered 13, after V lost 10 bases and J lost 7 bases. As DNA, the CDR3 is TGTGCCACCGGGACAGGGTCGGCCCGGGGGACCCAGTACTTC. Its protein product is CATGTGSARGTQYF.

This chain links TRBV7-8 with TRBJ2-7; D gene unclear. CDR1 is SGHVS, CDR2 FQNEAQ, per germline. This CDR3 region has 14 residues. Between the trimmed V and J ends, which lost 1 base and 3 bases, there was a span of 10 bases. CDR3: CASSLDSKVYEQYF. DNA of the CDR3: TGTGCCAGCAGCTTAGACTCTAAGGTCTACGAGCAGTACTTC. The complete variable domain, with remaining parts taken from reference TRBV7-8 and TRBJ2-7, reads GAGVSQSPRYKVAKRGQDVALRCDPISGHVSLFWYQQALGQGPEFLTYFQNEAQLDKSGLPSDRFFAERPEGSVSTLKIQRTQQEDSAVYLCASSLDSKVYEQYFGPGTRLTVT.

The rearrangement joins TRBV7-9 to TRBJ2-6; D is uncertain. This CDR3 spans 15 amino acids. V was cut by 1 base and J by 1 base, with 5 bases left in between. CDR1 is SEHNR, CDR2 FQNEAQ, per germline (reference sequence). The DNA of the CDR3 is TGTGCCAGCAGCTTAGACGGGTCTGGGGCCAACGTCCTGACTTTC. Protein sequence: CASSLDGSGANVLTF.